The 3 T cell receptor beta chains presented below share a single source sample, sequenced in a study of T-cell reconstitution after alpha-beta-depleted transplantation in children. The TCRbeta library incorporated unique molecular identifiers. Each CDR3 protein is one row after TCRdb ran MiXCR on the PCR reads. Seen here are 440,000 or so distinct CDR3 sequences, about 40% observed once, and the top ten hold around a quarter. Specimen: PBMCs, collected before TCRalphabeta/CD19-depleted stem cell transplant. Receptors were obtained from a girl aged 2-15 years with aplastic anemia, due to receive a stem cell transplant.

The genes are TRBV4-1 and TRBJ2-2; 7 positions match TRBD2. CDR1 is MGHRA and CDR2 is YSYEKL in the germline V gene. The CDR3 loop spans 17 amino acids. The V gene end was trimmed by 4 bases and the J gene end by 1 base; junction bases not matched to a gene: 9. CDR3 in amino acids: CASSPFGLAENTGELFF. Written as DNA, the CDR3 is TGCGCCAGCAGCCCCTTCGGCCTAGCGGAGAACACCGGGGAGCTGTTTTTT.

The gene calls are TRBV20-1 and TRBJ2-5; 9 bases map to TRBD2. Trimming cost V 6 bases and J 3 bases; bases outside gene matches: 11. CDR1 DFQATT and CDR2 SNEGSKA come from the germline V gene (reference sequence). The CDR3 is made up of 15 amino acids. CDR3 loop: CSASPGLAVKETQYF. In DNA, the CDR3 is TGCAGTGCCTCGCCGGGACTAGCTGTCAAAGAGACCCAGTACTTC.

The V gene is TRBV19, the J gene TRBJ1-1, with D possibly matching TRBD1 (5 bases). The germline CDR1 and CDR2 sequences are LNHDA and SQIVND (reference sequence). The CDR3 is 13 residues long. V lost 2 bases and J 3 bases, leaving 7 bases between the germline ends. DNA of the CDR3: TGTGCCAGTAGTATAATAGGGGACACTGAAGCTTTCTTT. This codes for CASSIIGDTEAFF. The full variable domain, completed using reference TRBV19 and TRBJ1-1, is DGGITQSPKYLFRKEGQNVTLSCEQNLNHDAMYWYRQDPGQGLRLIYYSQIVNDFQKGDIAEGYSVSREKKESFPLTVTSAQKNPTAFYLCASSIIGDTEAFFGQGTRLTVV.